This T cell receptor beta chain was documented in a study of T cell clones after liver transplantation. The protocol was immunoSEQ multiplex PCR, while the TCRdb copy is restricted to in-frame clones and leaves out a portion. This sample carries approximately 65,000 clones, 85% to 95% of them seen once, and the ten largest clones take 0.75% to 1%. Details on this clone: Compared with germline, one end of the junction differs, possibly owing to a read error.

Germline V lookup: CDR1 SGHVS, CDR2 FQNEAQ. The CDR3 is 13 amino acids. The chain joins TRBV7-8 to TRBJ2-7; no clear D. This sequence was found in a human patient who received a liver transplant. Part of the T cell pool may stem from the graft donor. The material was CD4+ T cells from blood, obtained about 27 months after liver transplant. CDR3 nucleotide sequence: TGTGCCAGCAGCTCTTTCGGCTCCCACGAGCAGTACTTC. The encoded protein is CASSSFGSHEQYF.